The T cell receptor (beta chain) under discussion was sequenced for a study of CD8+ T cells in alopecia areata. Germline V gives CDR1 SGHDN, CDR2 FVKESK. V dropped 4 bases and J dropped 5 bases, with 11 bases sitting between them. The CDR3 extends over 13 amino acids. Sequencing relied on a cDNA template that was reverse transcribed from extracted RNA. Sequencing used immunoSEQ multiplex PCR; TCRdb keeps in-frame clones, though not all of them. The sample has about 220,000 clones; less than 75% are singletons. Treatment noted: oral pan-JAK inhibitor, 5-10 mg twice daily. This clonotype originated in a human donor with alopecia areata. V gene TRBV14 combines with J gene TRBJ1-1; D uncertain. This specimen was CD4+ T cells sorted from blood, taken at week 4, from a patient treated with tofacitinib. This CDR3 reads CASSPPMGTEAFF. CDR3 coding DNA: TGTGCCAGCAGCCCTCCCATGGGAACTGAAGCTTTCTTT.